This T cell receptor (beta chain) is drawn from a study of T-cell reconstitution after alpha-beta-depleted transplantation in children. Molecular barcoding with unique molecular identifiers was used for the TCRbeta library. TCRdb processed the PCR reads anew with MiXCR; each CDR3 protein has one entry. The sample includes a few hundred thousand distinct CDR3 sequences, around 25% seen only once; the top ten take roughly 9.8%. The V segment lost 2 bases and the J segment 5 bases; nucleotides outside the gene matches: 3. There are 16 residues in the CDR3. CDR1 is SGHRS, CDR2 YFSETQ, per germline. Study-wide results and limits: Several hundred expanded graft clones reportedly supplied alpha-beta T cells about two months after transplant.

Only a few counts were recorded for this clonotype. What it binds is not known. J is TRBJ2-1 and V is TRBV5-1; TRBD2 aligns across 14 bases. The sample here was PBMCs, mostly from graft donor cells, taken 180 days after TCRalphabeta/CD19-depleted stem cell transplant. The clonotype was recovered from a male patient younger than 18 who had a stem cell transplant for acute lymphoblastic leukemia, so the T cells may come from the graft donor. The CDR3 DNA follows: TGCGCCAGCAGCTTTCGACTAGCGGGAGGGGACAATGAGCAGTTCTTC. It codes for CASSFRLAGGDNEQFF.